This T cell receptor (beta chain) was identified in a study of T-cell memory formation after mild COVID-19. cDNA libraries for TCR alpha and TCR beta, carrying sample barcodes and UMIs, came from 5'RACE with constant-segment primers. TCRdb ran MiXCR on the 5' RACE reads and lists one entry per CDR3 protein. This table has almost 550,000 distinct CDR3 sequences, roughly 22% appearing once. Study findings and constraints: Proof of SARS-CoV-2 specificity was absent for the second-wave clones that crested on day 37.

The V gene lost 4 bases and the J gene lost 4 bases, with 5 bases spanning the gap. CDR3 length: 12 residues. The germline CDR1 and CDR2 sequences are MDHEN and SYDVKM. This clonotype was detected only a few times. Its antigen is unidentified. The source of this sequence is an adult woman who had mild COVID-19 (a few samples of this study predate the infection). Cell type and time point are not known. The sequencing sample was made of PBMCs or a T cell subset sorted from them (not recorded which). The gene calls are TRBV28 and TRBJ2-1; D call uncertain. The DNA of the CDR3 is TGTGCCAGCAGTTCGATGTACAATGAGCAGTTCTTC. The encoded protein is CASSSMYNEQFF.